One T cell receptor beta chain is described in this entry. What it binds is unknown. The data originate from a study of CXCR3-negative and CXCR3-positive naive CD8 T cells. Study-wide results and caveats: Compared with CXCR3-negative naive cells, CXCR3-positive naive cells showed more hydrophobic TRB CDR3s.

It was by 5' RACE with UMI labels that the TRB cDNA libraries were prepared. TCRdb reanalyzed the 5' RACE reads and collapses them to one entry per CDR3 protein, without DNA. The sample table includes approximately 100,000 distinct CDR3 sequences. From germline, CDR1 is DFQATT and CDR2 SNEGSKA (reference sequence). This CDR3 contains 12 residues. The V gene is TRBV20-1, the J gene TRBJ2-1. This TCR derives from a human donor in good health. Some clones in this sample may be carry-over from other donors' samples. Sequencing was done on a sample of naive CXCR3+ CD8+ T cells from blood. Documented subset: CD45RO-CCR7+CD27+CD95- naive CD8+ T cells expressing CXCR3 (TNR3+). CDR3 in amino acids: CSARIGYNEQFF.